This TCR beta chain stems from a study of shared clonotypes between healthy human individuals (dated by TCRdb to the early 2020s). The study in broad terms: The cohort included a few men and two women between 18 and 49 years of age. Each donor's leukapheresis produced roughly between roughly 0.9 and 9 billion PBMCs. For each donor, CD4 naive and CD4 memory were each given three plates, CD8 naive was given two plates, and CD8 memory was given one plate. To increase sequencing depth and limit assay-specific biases, TCR repertoire library preparation and sequencing were carried out by different laboratories using diverse techniques. To estimate repertoire size and how much clonotype sharing occurs between individuals, the study deeply sequenced the blood TCR repertoires of several healthy adults.

Using the deep immunoSEQ assay, TCR CDR3 regions were amplified from genomic DNA by multiplex PCR. Extracted genomic DNA from each cell subset was spread evenly across all wells of several immunoSEQ 96-well plates, with each plate serving as a replicate. For sorted subsets, each replicate PCR was loaded with around 200 ng genomic DNA, equivalent to 30,000 or so T cell genomes. The purified libraries were quantified using a Qubit 3.0 fluorometer, sized with a Bioanalyzer 2100, and then quantified again using the KAPA Library Quantification kit. Every immunoSEQ 96-well plate was sequenced on a dedicated single-read 150-cycle Illumina NextSeq 550 flow cell. The authors' analysis ran thus. Because the immunoSEQ output included only junctional sequences and no quality scores, the filtering could not be the same as the filtering used for full-length reads. Sequences were annotated with PyIR, a Python wrapper for IgBLAST v1.9, using IMGT germline references to assign V/J genes and CDR3. Reads were removed for weak V/J assignments (E-value above 1e-6), missing CDR3, stop codons, out-of-frame junctions, or ambiguous translated residues. V3J clonotypes were defined as sequences sharing the same inferred V gene, J gene, and CDR3 amino acid sequence. Percentage overlap between repertoires was calculated by dividing the number of shared unique clonotypes by the size of the smaller repertoire. Repertoire richness was assessed with RTK rarefaction, the Chao1 estimator, and Recon v2.1 estimates of unobserved clonotypes. For all TCRbeta clonotypes obtained by the gDNA method from a few donors, generation probabilities were computed with OLGA. TCRdb re-hosts the immuneACCESS table, in-frame sequences only. Its copies lack some clones; in the studies checked, an unresolved V gene accounts for under half of them, and the cause for the rest is not known. V, J and clone size derive from that table, while D and trimming were established from the DNA sequence. Recorded for this sample are around 2.1 million clones; approximately 94% of them occurred a single time. Clones ranked in the top ten supply 1.5% to 2% of the sample.

CD8 naive samples were CD45RO-negative cells positively selected for CCR7, giving a CD45RA+CCR7+ population that excluded TemRA cells. Donors were healthy HIV-negative adults with no recently reported acute infections or vaccinations. Only Caucasian adults living in Nashville, Tennessee, USA were represented among the donors. Blood was collected by leukapheresis, and PBMCs were isolated by Ficoll-Histopaque density gradient centrifugation and then cryopreserved in liquid nitrogen vapor phase. Analytical flow cytometry was used to check the purity and quantity of every magnetically sorted T cell population. From each sorted fraction, genomic DNA was isolated and quantified by UV absorbance on a Nanodrop 2000c. The investigation overall reported the following: Based on pairwise subsampling, the degree of clonotype sharing among donors was expected to be affected by sequencing depth. Only blood was sampled, and tissue TCR repertoires likely differ from those in blood. Higher generation probabilities were observed for clonotypes shared by all four sorted-subset donors than for non-shared clonotypes. Even with the large sequencing depth, rarefaction of the sorted-subset datasets indicated that sequencing was incomplete. The genetic and exposure-history diversity represented was limited by the small number of donors. Larger estimated clonotype richness was generally found for naive subsets than for memory subsets. When several donors were compared, the shared fraction of clonotypes was around 5% for naive CD4, less than 4% for naive CD8, roughly 2.5% for memory CD4, and roughly 0.43% for memory CD8.

Worth noting for this clone: No antigen is known for it. No quality values exist for individual bases; no much larger clone is one base distant.

At the junction V is shortened by 0 bases and J by 14 bases, with 11 bases in between. Spanning cysteine to phenylalanine, the CDR3 consists of 11 amino acids. The only DNA kept is the CDR3, 33 bases in frame from the first base. Sequences SQVTM (CDR1) and ANQGSEA (CDR2) are obtained from the germline V gene. The TCR originated in a man aged 18 to 29 in good health. Some clones in this sample may be carry-over from other donors' samples. The sample was naive CD8+ T cells from PBMCs. The sample's cell subset or site label is to be understood as: CD45RA+CCR7+. The V and J genes are TRBV29-1 and TRBJ2-1; the D gene lacks a confident call. DNA sequence: TGCAGCGTTGAAGAGTCAGTATCGGAGTTCTTC. Its amino acids are CSVEESVSEFF.